These 21 T cell receptor beta chains were all obtained from the same sample, sequenced in a study of cytomegalovirus exposure and HLA in healthy donors. 13 Jbeta primers and 60 Vbeta primers were used for the PCR. The table came from immunoSEQ multiplex PCR; TCRdb's copy has only in-frame clones and leaves some out. The repertoire has approximately 80,000 clones, roughly 75% of them found once; the top ten carry 4% to 4.5%. Sample: PBMCs. The receptors shown here come from a man aged 60 to 75 in good health and CMV-seronegative.

Comments on this clone: Compared with germline, one end of the junction differs, possibly owing to a read error. V and J are TRBV7-9 and TRBJ1-4; D ambiguous. This CDR3 region has 16 residues. Germline assignment: CDR1 SEHNR and CDR2 FQNEAQ (reference sequence). The chain's CDR3 is CSSSLGGFATNEKLFF. DNA of the CDR3: TGTTCCAGCAGCTTAGGAGGGTTTGCAACTAATGAAAAACTGTTTTTT.

The V call is TRBV23-1, the J call TRBJ1-2, with D possibly TRBD1 on 5 matching bases. TRBV23-1 is an ORF for which the function is uncertain. The CDR3 runs 15 residues. V dropped 4 bases and J dropped 3 bases, with 15 bases sitting between them. DNA of the CDR3: TGCGCCAGCAGTCGGGGGGACTTCTCGGACTATGGCTACACCTTC. Residues: CASSRGDFSDYGYTF.

This clone was found once. V gene TRBV5-4 combines with J gene TRBJ2-3; 8 bases map to TRBD1. The trim removed 0 bases at V and 3 bases at J, leaving 3 bases unmatched. Germline CDR1 is SGHNT and CDR2 is YYREEE (reference sequence). The CDR3 consists of 15 residues. CDR3 DNA: TGTGCCAGCAGCTTGGTCGGGACAGGAACAGATACGCAGTATTTT. Its translation: CASSLVGTGTDTQYF.

In this sample, this clone turned up a few times. V gene TRBV29-1 combines with J gene TRBJ1-1; the D gene is possibly TRBD1 (6 bases). The CDR3 has 11 residues. Germline values: CDR1 SQVTM, CDR2 ANQGSEA. The CDR3 sequence: CSAGGPTEAFF. The CDR3 region has the DNA TGCAGTGCCGGGGGGCCGACTGAAGCTTTCTTT.

The chain has TRBV7-6 and TRBJ1-2, with D perhaps matching TRBD1 (6 bases). Trimming shortened V by 6 bases and J by 6 bases, and 14 bases separated the two germline ends. This CDR3 region has 13 residues. Germline V gives CDR1 SGHVS, CDR2 FNYEAQ. The CDR3 sequence: CASSSPGVDGYTF. The CDR3 bases are TGTGCCAGCAGTTCACCAGGGGTGGATGGCTACACCTTC. The full variable domain, in which reference TRBV7-6 and TRBJ1-2 provide the parts outside the CDR3, is GAGVSQSPRYKVTKRGQDVALRCDPISGHVSLYWYRQALGQGPEFLTYFNYEAQQDKSGLPNDRFSAERPEGSISTLTIQRTEQRDSAMYRCASSSPGVDGYTFGSGTRLTVV.

This sequence joins TRBV19 and TRBJ2-1; no firm D call. The germline V and J ends were trimmed by 3 bases and 5 bases, with 11 bases remaining between them. This CDR3 is 14 amino acids long. CDR1 and CDR2 (germline): LNHDA, SQIVND (reference sequence). In nucleotides, the CDR3 is TGTGCCAGTAGTATTCAACACCTAGACAATGAGCAGTTCTTC. This gives the protein CASSIQHLDNEQFF.

The chain combines TRBV2 with TRBJ2-3; TRBD2 matches at 14 bases. The CDR3 has 16 amino acids. V lost 4 bases to trimming and J lost 9 bases; unmatched junction nucleotides: 9. Germline values: CDR1 SNHLY, CDR2 FYNNEI. CDR3 in amino acids: CASSGPGLAGVETQYF. Here the CDR3 DNA reads TGTGCCAGCAGTGGGCCGGGACTAGCGGGGGTCGAGACGCAGTATTTT.

Worth noting for this clone: At one of its ends the junction is not consistent with the germline gene, which may arise from a read error. The chain is built from TRBV7-9 and TRBJ2-3, with D perhaps TRBD1 (5 bases). Germline CDR1 and CDR2: SEHNR and FQNEAQ (reference sequence). This CDR3 is built from 15 residues. The CDR3 spells CSSSLVRARTDTQYF. Here the CDR3 DNA reads TGTTCCAGCAGCTTAGTCAGGGCCCGCACAGATACGCAGTATTTT.

The chain joins TRBV4-1 to TRBJ2-3; possible D gene TRBD1, 6 bases. The V end was cut by 4 bases, the J end by 10 bases, with 12 bases between. Germline values: CDR1 MGHRA, CDR2 YSYEKL. This CDR3 comprises 12 residues. CDR3 sequence: CASSPPEGAQYF. The CDR3 DNA is TGCGCCAGCAGCCCCCCTGAGGGGGCGCAGTATTTT.

The sample holds one count of this clone. The chain recombines TRBV27 with TRBJ1-5; TRBD1 is a possible D gene (5 bases). The CDR3 loop spans 13 amino acids. V was cut by 5 bases and J by 3 bases, with 8 bases left in between. Germline CDR1 is MNHEY and CDR2 is SMNVEV (reference sequence). The CDR3 sequence is CASSRGANQPQHF. Here the CDR3 DNA reads TGTGCCAGCAGTAGGGGCGCCAATCAGCCCCAGCATTTT.

In this sample, this clone turned up once. V and J are TRBV4-1 and TRBJ2-1; a weak D match, TRBD2 (5 bases). The V gene's germline CDR1 is MGHRA and CDR2 YSYEKL. The V gene lost 4 bases and the J gene lost 0 bases, with 13 bases spanning the gap. The CDR3 has 16 amino acids. Here the CDR3 reads CASSRSSGSSYNEQFF. In nucleotides, the CDR3 is TGCGCCAGCAGCCGCTCCAGTGGGAGCTCCTACAATGAGCAGTTCTTC.

This clone has a handful of counts. The chain links TRBV7-9 to TRBJ2-7, with 8 bases lining up with TRBD1. This CDR3 is 17 amino acids long. V lost 5 bases, J lost 0 bases, and 12 bases stayed unmatched. Germline CDR1 is SEHNR and CDR2 is FQNEAQ (reference sequence). CDR3 sequence (DNA): TGTGCCAGCAGCCCCGCACCCGGGACAGGAACCTCCTACGAGCAGTACTTC. Translated: CASSPAPGTGTSYEQYF.

The chain recombines TRBV2 with TRBJ1-5, with D perhaps TRBD1 (6 bases). There are 16 residues in the CDR3. Germline V CDR1 and CDR2: SNHLY, FYNNEI. With 0 bases removed from V and 11 bases from J, the gap between germline ends came to 20 bases. The CDR3 is CASSEASRGFSLSQHF. CDR3 nucleotides: TGTGCCAGCAGTGAAGCGAGTAGGGGGTTTTCTTTGTCCCAGCATTTT.

This sequence joins TRBV5-1 and TRBJ2-3; TRBD2 agrees at 12 bases. Germline-derived CDR1 and CDR2 are SGHRS and YFSETQ. Trimming removed 3 bases from V and 9 bases from J; junction bases left unmatched: 8. The length of the CDR3 is 15 residues. CDR3 loop: CASSSTSGGAETQYF. The CDR3 bases are TGCGCCAGCAGCTCGACTAGCGGGGGCGCTGAGACGCAGTATTTT. The full variable domain, rest sourced from reference TRBV5-1 and TRBJ2-3, is KAGVTQTPRYLIKTRGQQVTLSCSPISGHRSVSWYQQTPGQGLQFLFEYFSETQRNKGNFPGRFSGRQFSNSRSEMNVSTLELGDSALYLCASSSTSGGAETQYFGPGTRLTVL.

A remark on this clone: The sample holds other DNA sequences that translate to the same CDR3. CDR3 nucleotide sequence: TGCGCCAGCAGTGGGGGCAGGGCAATCACAGATACGCAGTATTTT. This translates into CASSGGRAITDTQYF. V is TRBV5-1 and J is TRBJ2-3; a possible D gene is TRBD1 (6 bases). This CDR3 has 15 residues. CDR1 is SGHRS, CDR2 YFSETQ, per germline. V lost 5 bases, J lost 2 bases, and 15 bases lay in between.

The chain carries TRBV7-9 and TRBJ2-5; perhaps TRBD1 as D (5 bases). Trimming pared 6 bases from V and 1 base from J, leaving 12 bases between. CDR1 and CDR2 (germline): SEHNR, FQNEAQ (reference sequence). This CDR3 spans 14 amino acids. CDR3 sequence (DNA): TGTGCCAGCAGTCCTACAGGCCCCCAAGAGACCCAGTACTTC. It translates to CASSPTGPQETQYF.

The chain employs TRBV2 and TRBJ1-2; perhaps TRBD1 as D (5 bases). The CDR3 is 14 residues long. CDR1 and CDR2 (germline): SNHLY, FYNNEI. The V end was cut by 6 bases, the J end by 2 bases, with 13 bases between. The CDR3 region is CASRKDKSNYGYTF. The CDR3 nucleotides read TGTGCCAGCAGAAAGGACAAATCGAACTATGGCTACACCTTC.

This clone was observed a handful of times. The chain links TRBV6-6 to TRBJ1-1, with D possibly matching TRBD1 (5 bases). Germline CDR1 is MNHNY and CDR2 is SVGAGI (reference sequence). The CDR3 has 13 amino acids. The ends were cut back, 2 bases at V and 7 bases at J, with 11 bases in the middle. Written as DNA, the CDR3 is TGTGCCAGCAGTTACAGGGGCGCTGGTGAAGCTTTCTTT. Translated, it gives CASSYRGAGEAFF.

This chain joins TRBV7-9 and TRBJ2-5; 7 nucleotides match TRBD2. CDR1 is SEHNR and CDR2 is FQNEAQ in the germline V gene (reference sequence). The junction had 4 bases not matched to a gene; V was cut back by 5 bases and J by 4 bases. The length of the CDR3 is 13 residues. CDR3 amino acids: CASSLGGRETQYF. The CDR3 DNA sequence: TGTGCCAGCAGCCTGGGAGGGCGAGAGACCCAGTACTTC.

The CDR3 DNA follows: TGTGCCAGCGCCCGACAGGGGGCCAGCGGCTACACCTTC. Protein sequence: CASARQGASGYTF. J is TRBJ1-2 and V is TRBV27, with 10 bases aligning to TRBD1. The CDR3 runs 13 residues. V trimming: 8 bases; J trimming: 8 bases; junction bases outside the gene matches: 8. CDR1 is MNHEY, CDR2 SMNVEV, per germline (reference sequence).

V usage is TRBV9 and J usage is TRBJ1-1, with TRBD1 matching 11 bases. Germline lookup yields CDR1 SGDLS and CDR2 YYNGEE. There are 15 residues in the CDR3. V gave up 4 bases and J gave up 4 bases; unmatched junction bases: 6. The CDR3 bases are TGTGCCAGCAGCCCGCCAGGACAGGGGGCCACTGAAGCTTTCTTT. Its protein is CASSPPGQGATEAFF.